This passage covers 13 T cell receptor beta chains from one sample sequenced in a study of blood T cell repertoires in COVID-19. TCRdb keeps only in-frame clones here, not all; method: immunoSEQ multiplex PCR. The sample records 45,000 to 55,000 clones, approximately 70% being singletons. Sequenced sample: peripheral blood. Receptors were obtained from a woman aged 70-85 years with acute or convalescent COVID-19.

The chain is built from TRBV20-1 and TRBJ1-1; 8 bases map to TRBD1. The CDR3 totals 10 residues. Germline CDR1 is DFQATT and CDR2 is SNEGSKA (reference sequence). The junction had 2 bases not matched to a gene; V was cut back by 6 bases and J by 8 bases. The CDR3 sequence is CSARDREAFF. DNA of the CDR3: TGCAGTGCGCGGGACAGGGAAGCTTTCTTT.

CDR3: CATRGGSWNTGELFF. CDR3 in DNA: TGTGCCACCCGGGGCGGGAGTTGGAACACCGGGGAGCTGTTTTTT. V gene TRBV19 combines with J gene TRBJ2-2; 7 bases are shared with TRBD2. The CDR3 spans 15 residues. J was trimmed by 1 base and V by 10 bases; bases with no gene match: 9. Germline V gene data show CDR1 as LNHDA and CDR2 as SQIVND (reference sequence).

J is TRBJ1-1 and V is TRBV4-1, with 10 bases identical to TRBD1. The CDR3 is 16 residues long. CDR1 is MGHRA and CDR2 is YSYEKL in the germline V gene. V lost 4 bases to trimming and J lost 3 bases; unmatched junction nucleotides: 8. CDR3 coding DNA: TGCGCCAGCAGCCTTCAGACAGGGGGCTGGGACACTGAAGCTTTCTTT. Amino acid sequence: CASSLQTGGWDTEAFF.

The rearrangement links TRBV12-3 or TRBV12-4 to TRBJ2-3, with D tentatively TRBD1 (6 bases). This CDR3 has 12 residues. V dropped 5 bases and J dropped 11 bases, with 14 bases sitting between them. CDR3 in DNA: TGTGCCAGCAGTCGGGACACCCAAGGGCAGTATTTT. Its protein is CASSRDTQGQYF.

The rearrangement uses TRBV9 and TRBJ1-2; D is uncertain. This CDR3 comprises 16 residues. V lost 0 bases and J lost 6, with 18 bases in between. Germline V gene lookup returns CDR1 SGDLS and CDR2 YYNGEE. The CDR3 reads CASSVAEGFGLDGYTF. CDR3 nucleotide sequence: TGTGCCAGCAGCGTAGCAGAGGGTTTTGGCCTTGATGGCTACACCTTC. Based on the CDR3 plus reference TRBV9 and TRBJ1-2, the full variable domain is DSGVTQTPKHLITATGQRVTLRCSPRSGDLSVYWYQQSLDQGLQFLIQYYNGEERAKGNILERFSAQQFPDLHSELNLSSLELGDSALYFCASSVAEGFGLDGYTFGSGTRLTVV.

The sample holds one count of this clone. In DNA form, the CDR3 reads TGTGCCAGCAGCTTAAGAGCTCCCGGACAGGGGAACACCGGGGAGCTGTTTTTT. Protein sequence: CASSLRAPGQGNTGELFF. This chain connects TRBV7-3 to TRBJ2-2; 8 nucleotides agree with TRBD1. CDR1 is SGHTA and CDR2 is FQGTGA in the germline V gene. This CDR3 region has 18 residues. V was clipped by 1 base and J by 1 base; unmatched bases: 8.

Sample share makes this clone medium-sized. The V gene is TRBV7-8, the J gene TRBJ1-3; tentative D call: TRBD1 (5 bases). Per the germline V gene, CDR1 is SGHVS and CDR2 is FQNEAQ. The ends were cut back, 5 bases at V and 2 bases at J, with 10 bases in the middle. The CDR3 length is 14 residues. CDR3 loop: CASSRDSTGNTIYF. The CDR3 DNA sequence: TGTGCCAGCAGCCGAGACAGTACTGGAAACACCATATATTTT.

The chain uses TRBV12-3 or TRBV12-4 and TRBJ1-6, with unresolved D. The CDR3 has 13 residues. Trimming removed 2 bases from V and 8 bases from J, with 7 bases in between. This CDR3 reads CASSLQRDSPLHF. The DNA of the CDR3 is TGTGCCAGCAGTTTACAGCGGGATTCACCCCTCCACTTT.

This clone was picked up one time. The rearrangement links TRBV27 to TRBJ2-7; 10 bases agree with TRBD1. Losses at the gene ends were 8 bases for V and 3 bases for J; bases not matched to a gene: 7. CDR1 and CDR2 from the germline V gene are MNHEY and SMNVEV (reference sequence). The CDR3 consists of 14 residues. CDR3 nucleotides: TGTGCCAGCTCCCGGGACAGGGGTTACTACGAGCAGTACTTC. This sequence encodes CASSRDRGYYEQYF.

This clone was recorded a few times. A junction end diverges from the germline sequence, so it may reflect a read error. V gene TRBV28 combines with J gene TRBJ1-1; 10 bases are shared with TRBD1. The CDR3 has 14 amino acids. Germline V CDR1 and CDR2: MDHEN, SYDVKM. CDR3 nucleotides: TGTGCCAGCAGTTCAACCGGGACAGGGGTGGAGGGCGCCTTT. This gives the protein CASSSTGTGVEGAF.

The sample holds one count of this clone. This CDR3 reads CATSDQRGVEETQYF. The CDR3 DNA is TGTGCCACCAGCGACCAGAGAGGAGTGGAGGAGACCCAGTACTTC. The chain recombines TRBV15 with TRBJ2-5; D ambiguous. Germline values: CDR1 LNHNV, CDR2 YYDKDF (reference sequence). V was shortened by 5 bases and J by 5 bases, with 18 bases between the two germline ends. The CDR3 contains 15 residues.

This clone was seen once. The rearrangement uses TRBV11-2 and TRBJ2-5, with D perhaps TRBD1 (5 bases). In germline, CDR1 is SGHAT, CDR2 FQNNGV. CDR3 size: 15 residues. The germline V and J ends were trimmed by 5 bases and 5 bases, with 18 bases remaining between them. The CDR3 spells CASSLLRGPGETQYF. The CDR3 region has the DNA TGTGCCAGCAGCCTACTTAGGGGTCCAGGGGAGACCCAGTACTTC.

The sample holds a few counts of this clone. The sample contains more than one DNA sequence encoding this CDR3. CDR3 nucleotides: TGTGCCAGCAGTTATGCACCGGGACAGGGGGCCTACGAGCAGTACTTC. It encodes CASSYAPGQGAYEQYF. The rearrangement uses TRBV6-5 and TRBJ2-7, with 11 bases aligning to TRBD1. Germline values: CDR1 MNHEY, CDR2 SVGAGI. The CDR3 extends over 16 amino acids. V lost 3 bases and J lost 2; bases outside the gene matches: 6.